The 9 T cell receptor beta chains presented below share a single source sample, sequenced in a study of technical replicates of blood from a few donors. Sequencing used immunoSEQ multiplex PCR; TCRdb keeps in-frame clones, though not all of them. The sample contains about 15,000 clones, approximately 80% of which appear only once. Material: PBMCs. The receptors stem from a human donor in good health. Some clones in this sample may be carry-over from other donors' samples.

The rearrangement joins TRBV19 to TRBJ2-5; TRBD2 might be the D (5 bases). Germline CDR1 LNHDA, CDR2 SQIVND (reference sequence). V was shortened by 3 bases and J by 5 bases, with 10 bases between the two germline ends. The CDR3 extends over 13 amino acids. CDR3 DNA sequence: TGTGCCAGTAGTATTCGGGATTCGGAGACCCAGTACTTC. Translated, it gives CASSIRDSETQYF.

In this sample, this clone turned up a few times. This chain uses TRBV18 with TRBJ1-5; D is undetermined. V lost 3 bases to trimming and J lost 4 bases, with 10 bases between them. CDR1 is KGHSH and CDR2 is LQKENI in the germline V gene. This CDR3 is built from 14 residues. For the CDR3, the DNA is TGTGCCAGCTCACCGGGAGAGATTAATCAGCCCCAGCATTTT. Its protein product is CASSPGEINQPQHF.

V usage is TRBV6-5 and J usage is TRBJ1-6, with D possibly being TRBD1 (6 bases). The germline CDR1 and CDR2 sequences are MNHEY and SVGAGI. This CDR3 is 11 amino acids long. Between the trimmed V and J ends, which lost 7 bases and 15 bases, there was a span of 13 bases. As DNA, the CDR3 is TGTGCCAGCAAACTGGGACATGACCTCCACTTT. Translated, it gives CASKLGHDLHF.

The genes are TRBV7-9 and TRBJ2-3; D is undetermined. CDR3 length: 15 residues. Germline values: CDR1 SEHNR, CDR2 FQNEAQ (reference sequence). V gave up 4 bases and J gave up 4 bases, with 15 bases separating them. Written as DNA, the CDR3 is TGTGCCAGCAGCTCCCGCGAGGCATCGGCAGATACGCAGTATTTT. Its protein product is CASSSREASADTQYF.

The genes are TRBV7-2 and TRBJ2-7; D is perhaps TRBD2 (7 bases). The V gene lost 2 bases and the J gene lost 3 bases, with 14 bases spanning the gap. Germline values: CDR1 SGHTA, CDR2 FQGNSA. This CDR3 region has 15 residues. The DNA for the CDR3 is TGTGCCAGCAGCTTATATCGGGGGGCCTTCTACGAGCAGTACTTC. This gives the protein CASSLYRGAFYEQYF. The full variable domain, with the rest looked up from reference TRBV7-2 and TRBJ2-7, is GAGVSQSPSNKVTEKGKDVELRCDPISGHTALYWYRQSLGQGLEFLIYFQGNSAPDKSGLPSDRFSAERTGGSVSTLTIQRTQQEDSAVYLCASSLYRGAFYEQYFGPGTRLTVT.

This CDR3 is CASSVREGMGEQYF. The CDR3 DNA is TGTGCCAGCAGTGTCCGAGAGGGAATGGGCGAGCAGTACTTC. This chain uses TRBV27 with TRBJ2-7; D may be TRBD2 (5 bases). The ends were cut back, 5 bases at V and 6 bases at J, with 17 bases in the middle. The germline CDR1 and CDR2 sequences are MNHEY and SMNVEV (reference sequence). CDR3 length: 14 residues.

The chain carries TRBV28 and TRBJ2-7; maybe TRBD1 (6 bases). The length of the CDR3 is 17 residues. CDR1 and CDR2 from the germline V gene are MDHEN and SYDVKM. V shed 8 bases and J shed 3 bases, with 26 bases lying between them. The CDR3, as DNA: TGTGCCAGCGGGTCTGACCCTACAGGGACGAACTACTACGAGCAGTACTTC. Translation gives CASGSDPTGTNYYEQYF.

In this sample, this clone turned up a few times. The CDR3 bases are TGTGCCAGCAGCAACGGACAGAATCAGCCCCAGCATTTT. It encodes CASSNGQNQPQHF. V gene TRBV11-2 combines with J gene TRBJ1-5, with D maybe TRBD1 (6 bases). The CDR3 contains 13 residues. The V and J ends lost 5 bases and 4 bases respectively, with 9 bases between them. Germline CDR1 SGHAT, CDR2 FQNNGV.

The J gene is TRBJ2-7, the V gene TRBV20-1; D call uncertain. Trimming took 6 bases from V and 7 from J, leaving 7 bases between them. This CDR3 has 9 amino acids. Germline V gene lookup returns CDR1 DFQATT and CDR2 SNEGSKA (reference sequence). CDR3 nucleotide sequence: TGCAGTGCAAAGGAGGAGCAGTACTTC. Amino acid sequence: CSAKEEQYF.